Listed below are T cell receptor beta chains from one sample, sequenced in a study of blood T cell repertoires in COVID-19. Using immunoSEQ multiplex PCR, the repertoire was profiled, and TCRdb retains in-frame clones only, with some absent. The sample includes around 30,000 clones, about 90% of them seen just once. The sample was peripheral blood. The receptors originated from a man aged 50 to 59 with active COVID-19. Both conserved end residues are trimmed from each CDR3. D genes are given only for firm matches.

v_call	j_call	d_call	cdr3_aa
TRBV5-1	TRBJ1-1	.	ASSLGGGGTEAF
TRBV4-2	TRBJ2-1	TRBD2	ASSQTLAGGVKSSSYNEQF
TRBV12-3/TRBV12-4	TRBJ1-2	TRBD1	ASTQGAYGYT
TRBV28	TRBJ1-4	.	ASSLGGVLVREKLF
TRBV6-5	TRBJ1-6	.	ASSYGLPSNSPLH
TRBV29-1	TRBJ2-1	TRBD2	SVEASGNNEQF
TRBV5-4	TRBJ2-1	TRBD2	ASSSGTSGNEQF
TRBV20-1	TRBJ1-5	TRBD1	SASNRGQPQH
TRBV18	TRBJ2-7	TRBD1	ASSLGTGTEQY
TRBV12-3/TRBV12-4	TRBJ1-1	TRBD1	ASTPGQYTEAF
TRBV6-1	TRBJ2-3	TRBD2	ASSEAPAGGYRDTQY
TRBV18	TRBJ2-6	.	ASSPAGANVLT
TRBV2	TRBJ1-1	.	ASSESQGPTEAF
TRBV5-1	TRBJ2-5	.	ASSLDRLGGFQY
TRBV9	TRBJ2-1	TRBD2	ASSVEGGLAEYNEQF
TRBV15	TRBJ1-3	.	ATSRDRQISGNTIY
TRBV10-2	TRBJ1-1	.	ASSVGGDTEAF
TRBV12-3/TRBV12-4	TRBJ1-2	TRBD1	ATWTGGYGYT
TRBV6-1	TRBJ1-2	TRBD1	ASSEQGTGGAGGYT
TRBV18	TRBJ2-7	TRBD1	ASSQGQGASEQY
TRBV5-6	TRBJ1-6	.	ASSLVGAPPGSYNSPLH
TRBV3-1/TRBV3-2	TRBJ2-1	.	ASSQDGGYEQF
TRBV27	TRBJ1-6	.	ASSLTRGSSPLH
TRBV4-2	TRBJ1-4	.	ASSQEDWFGGEKLF
TRBV2	TRBJ2-6	TRBD2	ASTLGGASGANVLT
TRBV28	TRBJ2-7	TRBD2	ASSFGLAGYEQY
TRBV24-1	TRBJ2-1	TRBD2	ATSDGTSAEQF
TRBV4-1	TRBJ1-4	.	ASSQAKGATNEKLF
TRBV28	TRBJ2-7	.	ASSLPPGRVDEQY
TRBV5-1	TRBJ1-2	TRBD1	ASSMTGGTANYGYT
TRBV13	TRBJ2-5	.	ASSPPRETQY
TRBV18	TRBJ2-2	.	ASSPFPGELF
TRBV5-1	TRBJ2-7	.	ASSLAVSPGEQY
TRBV2	TRBJ2-5	TRBD1	ASRRDSQETQY
TRBV18	TRBJ1-1	.	ASSPIGGSNTEAF
TRBV2	TRBJ2-5	.	ASLTWGLETQY
TRBV16	TRBJ1-2	TRBD1	ASITNPDRAGGYT
TRBV3-1/TRBV3-2	TRBJ1-3	.	ASSRPKQSSGNTIY
TRBV5-1	TRBJ2-3	TRBD2	ASSLAGTSGSTQY
TRBV5-8	TRBJ2-2	.	ASSLQGTNTGELF
TRBV12-5	TRBJ2-7	TRBD2	ASGLVFLAGGPSEQY
TRBV28	TRBJ1-5	.	ASSLLLGPGQPQH
TRBV5-6	TRBJ2-7	.	ASSWGSGITYEQY
TRBV9	TRBJ2-3	TRBD2	ASSLGLAATDTQY
TRBV6-5	TRBJ2-1	TRBD1	ASSSDRGQQNEQF
TRBV3-1/TRBV3-2	TRBJ2-1	TRBD2	ASSQPERGIGNEQF
TRBV27	TRBJ2-5	.	ASRLRGRYSGTAETQY
TRBV5-1	TRBJ2-7	TRBD1	ASSFLQQGYEQY
TRBV5-1	TRBJ1-2	.	ASSLDSSLRGGYT
TRBV9	TRBJ1-2	.	ASSVGQGNYGYT
TRBV6-5	TRBJ1-2	.	ASSYSNREYGYT
TRBV7-9	TRBJ2-2	TRBD1	ASSLSQGAISGELF
TRBV7-6	TRBJ2-2	.	ASSVSAPTGGELF
TRBV6-1	TRBJ2-1	TRBD2	ASSGRLAGGTGEQF
TRBV7-9	TRBJ2-7	TRBD2	ASSSGTSGNYEQY